This T cell receptor (beta chain) derives from a study of identical twins. This clonotype has only a few counts. What it recognizes is unknown. Carrying unique molecular identifiers, the cDNA also gained a universal primer site through template switching. Using its own MiXCR run on the 5' RACE reads, TCRdb lists one record per CDR3 protein. This table has fewer than 350,000 distinct CDR3 sequences, under 9% appearing once. Germline assignment: CDR1 SGHAT and CDR2 FQNNGV. The ends lost 1 base at V and 5 bases at J; junction bases unmatched: 7. The CDR3 runs 15 residues. Study-level points and caveats: Cord blood beta clonotypes that were abundant carried fewer insertions, and memory repertoires showed no such trend. Partial confounding of zero-insertion analyses by invariant MAIT and iNKT cells was possible.

Another study also made use of these data, one on yellow fever vaccine responses in identical twins.

Sequencing was performed on memory (CD45RO+) T cells sorted from blood. The chain uses TRBV11-2 and TRBJ2-5, with TRBD1 matching 7 bases. The receptor was isolated from a woman between 18 and 30 years old in good health. CDR3 sequence reads: CASSLVGQGVETQYF. CDR3 DNA sequence: TGTGCCAGCAGCTTAGTGGGCCAGGGGGTTGAGACCCAGTACTTC.